This T cell receptor (beta chain) is from a study of OX40 agonist ivuxolimab in advanced cancers. Profiled with immunoSEQ multiplex PCR; TCRdb holds only in-frame clones, not every one. The sample records roughly 56,000 clones, more than 70% being singletons. Trimming left V 2 bases short and J 7 bases short, with 9 bases between. The CDR3 sequence is 13 residues long. Germline V gene sequence: CDR1 MNHNS, CDR2 SASEGT. The TCR was taken from an adult with an advanced solid tumor such as melanoma, head and neck, liver or kidney cancer. This sequence joins TRBV6-1 and TRBJ2-1; the D is unclear. Here the sequenced sample was CD4+ or CD8+ T cells sorted from blood, taken in a trial of the OX40 agonist ivuxolimab. CDR3 DNA: TGTGCCAGCAGTGAATCTGACGTGAATGAGCAGTTCTTC. Translation: CASSESDVNEQFF.